The text below deals with one TCR beta chain. Its antigen is currently unknown. The data originate from a study of shared clonotypes between healthy human individuals. Study outcomes and limitations: Memory subsets generally showed lower estimated richness than naive subsets.

The CDR3 sequence is 14 residues long. From germline, CDR1 is MDHEN and CDR2 SYDVKM. The germline V and J ends were trimmed by 3 bases and 1 base, with 9 bases remaining between them. Assay used: immunoSEQ multiplex PCR; TCRdb lists only in-frame clones, some missing. The table shows millions of clones, with approximately 93% occurring only once. This rearrangement joins TRBV28 to TRBJ2-5; no reliable D call. The receptor's source is a man in his late teens or twenties in good health. Some clones in this sample may be carry-over from other donors' samples. Sequenced: naive CD4+ T cells from PBMCs. Subset denoted: CD45RA+ positively selected. The CDR3 spells CASSFYRSQETQYF. The CDR3 DNA sequence: TGTGCCAGCAGTTTCTACAGAAGCCAAGAGACCCAGTACTTC.